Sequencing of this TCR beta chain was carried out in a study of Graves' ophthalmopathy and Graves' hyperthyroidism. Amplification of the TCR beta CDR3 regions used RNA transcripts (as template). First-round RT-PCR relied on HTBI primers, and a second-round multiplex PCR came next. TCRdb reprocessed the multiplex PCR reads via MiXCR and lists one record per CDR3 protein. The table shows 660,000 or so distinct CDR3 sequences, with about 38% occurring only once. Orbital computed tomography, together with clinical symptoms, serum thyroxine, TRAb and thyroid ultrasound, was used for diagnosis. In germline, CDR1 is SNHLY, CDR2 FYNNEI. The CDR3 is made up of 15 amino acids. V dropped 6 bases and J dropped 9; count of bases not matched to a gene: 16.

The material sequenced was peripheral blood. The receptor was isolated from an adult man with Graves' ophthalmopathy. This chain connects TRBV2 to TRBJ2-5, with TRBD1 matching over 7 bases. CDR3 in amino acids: CASSPQGEGFQPQYF. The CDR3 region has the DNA TGTGCCAGCAGCCCCCAGGGGGAAGGCTTTCAGCCCCAGTACTTC.